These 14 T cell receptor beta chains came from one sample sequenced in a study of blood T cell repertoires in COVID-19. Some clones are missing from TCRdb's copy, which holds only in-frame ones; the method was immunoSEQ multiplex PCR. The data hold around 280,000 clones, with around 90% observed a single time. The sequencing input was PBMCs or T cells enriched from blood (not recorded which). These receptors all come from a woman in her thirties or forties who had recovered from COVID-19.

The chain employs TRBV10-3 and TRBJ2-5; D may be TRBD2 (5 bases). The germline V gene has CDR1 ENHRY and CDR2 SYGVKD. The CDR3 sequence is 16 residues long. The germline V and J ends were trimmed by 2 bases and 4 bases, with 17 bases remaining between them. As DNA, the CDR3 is TGTGCCATCAGTGAGCAAGCGGACCGAGCCTCAGAGACCCAGTACTTC. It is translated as CAISEQADRASETQYF.

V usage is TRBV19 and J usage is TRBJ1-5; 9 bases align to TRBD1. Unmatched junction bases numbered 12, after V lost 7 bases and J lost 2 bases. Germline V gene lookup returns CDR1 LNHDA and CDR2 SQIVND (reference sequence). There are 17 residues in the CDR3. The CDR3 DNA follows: TGTGCCAGTACCAAAACGGACAGGGGAGGGGGCAATCAGCCCCAGCATTTT. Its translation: CASTKTDRGGGNQPQHF.

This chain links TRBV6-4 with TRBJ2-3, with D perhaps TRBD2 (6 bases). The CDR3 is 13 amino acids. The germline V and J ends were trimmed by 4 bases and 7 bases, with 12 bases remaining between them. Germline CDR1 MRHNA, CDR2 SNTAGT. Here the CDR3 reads CASSVSSVHTQYF. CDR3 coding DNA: TGTGCCAGCAGTGTTTCTAGCGTCCATACGCAGTATTTT.

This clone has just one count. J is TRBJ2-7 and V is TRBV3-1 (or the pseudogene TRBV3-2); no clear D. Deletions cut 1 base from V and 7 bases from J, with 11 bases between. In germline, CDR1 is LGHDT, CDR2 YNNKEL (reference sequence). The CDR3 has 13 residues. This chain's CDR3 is CASSQGRPGEQYF. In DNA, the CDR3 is TGTGCCAGCAGCCAAGGCAGGCCTGGGGAGCAGTACTTC.

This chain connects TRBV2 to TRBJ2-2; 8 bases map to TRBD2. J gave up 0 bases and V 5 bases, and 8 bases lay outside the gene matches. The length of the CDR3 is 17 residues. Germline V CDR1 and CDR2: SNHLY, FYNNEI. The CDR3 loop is CASSILAGEPNTGELFF. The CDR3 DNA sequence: TGTGCCAGCAGTATCCTAGCGGGCGAACCGAACACCGGGGAGCTGTTTTTT.

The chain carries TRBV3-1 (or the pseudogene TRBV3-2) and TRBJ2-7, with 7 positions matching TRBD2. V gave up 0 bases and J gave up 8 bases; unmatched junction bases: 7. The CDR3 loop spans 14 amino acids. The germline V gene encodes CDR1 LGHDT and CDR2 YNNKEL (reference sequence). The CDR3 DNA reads TGTGCCAGCAGCCAAGATACGCGGGAGTCAAAGCAGTACTTC. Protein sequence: CASSQDTRESKQYF.

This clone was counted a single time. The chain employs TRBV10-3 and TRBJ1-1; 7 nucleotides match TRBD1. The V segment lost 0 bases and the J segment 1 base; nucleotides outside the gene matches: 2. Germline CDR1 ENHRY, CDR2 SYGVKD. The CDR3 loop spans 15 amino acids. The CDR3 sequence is CAISESGGGNTEAFF. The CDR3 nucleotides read TGTGCCATCAGTGAGTCAGGGGGCGGGAACACTGAAGCTTTCTTT.

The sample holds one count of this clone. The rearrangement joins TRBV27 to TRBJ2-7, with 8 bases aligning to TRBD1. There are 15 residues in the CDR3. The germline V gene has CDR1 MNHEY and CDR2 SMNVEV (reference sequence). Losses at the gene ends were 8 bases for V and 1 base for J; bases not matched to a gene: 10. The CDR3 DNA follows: TGTGCCAGCGGACAGGGTTGGGGCCAATCCTACGAGCAGTACTTC. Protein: CASGQGWGQSYEQYF.

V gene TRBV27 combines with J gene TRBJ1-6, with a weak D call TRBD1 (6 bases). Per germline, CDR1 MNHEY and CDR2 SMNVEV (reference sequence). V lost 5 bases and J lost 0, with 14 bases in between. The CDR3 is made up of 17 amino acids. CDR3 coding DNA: TGTGCCAGCAGTCCTTACAGGGTCAGCTCCTATAATTCACCCCTCCACTTT. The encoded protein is CASSPYRVSSYNSPLHF.

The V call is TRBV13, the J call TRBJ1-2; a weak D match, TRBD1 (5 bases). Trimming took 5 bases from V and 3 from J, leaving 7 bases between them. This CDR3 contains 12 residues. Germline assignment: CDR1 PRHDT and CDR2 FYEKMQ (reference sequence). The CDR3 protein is CASSRGYYGYTF. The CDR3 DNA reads TGTGCCAGCAGCAGGGGATACTATGGCTACACCTTC.

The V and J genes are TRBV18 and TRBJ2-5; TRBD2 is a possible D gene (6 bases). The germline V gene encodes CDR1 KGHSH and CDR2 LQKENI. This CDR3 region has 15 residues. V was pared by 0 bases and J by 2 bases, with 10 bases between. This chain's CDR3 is CASSPPGLQQETQYF. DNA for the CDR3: TGTGCCAGCTCACCACCGGGACTCCAGCAAGAGACCCAGTACTTC.

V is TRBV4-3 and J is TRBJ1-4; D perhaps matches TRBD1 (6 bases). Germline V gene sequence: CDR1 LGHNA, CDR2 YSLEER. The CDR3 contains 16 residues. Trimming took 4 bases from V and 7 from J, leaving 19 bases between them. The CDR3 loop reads CASSPGPPGEGEKLFF. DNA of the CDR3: TGCGCCAGCAGCCCGGGGCCCCCAGGGGAAGGTGAAAAACTGTTTTTT.

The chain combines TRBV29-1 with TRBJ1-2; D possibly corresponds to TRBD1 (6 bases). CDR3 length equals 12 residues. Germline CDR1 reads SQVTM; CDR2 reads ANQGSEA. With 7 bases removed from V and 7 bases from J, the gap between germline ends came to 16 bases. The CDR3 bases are TGCAGCGCCAAGGGGGGGGACGGTGGCTACACCTTC. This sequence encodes CSAKGGDGGYTF.

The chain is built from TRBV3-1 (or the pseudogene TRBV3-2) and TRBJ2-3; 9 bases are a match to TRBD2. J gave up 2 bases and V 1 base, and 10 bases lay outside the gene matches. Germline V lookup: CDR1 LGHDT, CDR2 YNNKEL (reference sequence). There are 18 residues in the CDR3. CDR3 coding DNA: TGTGCCAGCAGCCAAGTATACCCTGCTAGCGGGACCACAGATACGCAGTATTTT. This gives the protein CASSQVYPASGTTDTQYF.